Sequencing of this T cell receptor (beta chain) was carried out in a study of T cells after yellow fever vaccination. Study observations and caveats: FACS-sorted repertoires might harbor abundant contaminating clonotypes from the bulk population. Peak timing came faster in the weaker secondary response, day 5 versus 15.

This clonotype was observed a few times. Its antigen is unidentified. A process of 5'RACE template switching, which added a universal primer site and UMIs, was used to make TCR cDNA. One entry per CDR3 protein, called by TCRdb with MiXCR from the 5' RACE reads. The data hold 150,000 to 200,000 distinct CDR3 sequences, with about 10% observed a single time. The receptor's source is a man aged 18 to 29 who received the YFV17D yellow fever vaccine. The sample in question was CD8+ T cells sorted from PBMCs, obtained 15 days after the yellow fever booster vaccination.

The CDR3 DNA reads TGCAGCGTTTCGGGGGAGCCTGGAAACACCATATATTTT. Translation gives CSVSGEPGNTIYF. This chain links TRBV29-1 with TRBJ1-3; D is possibly TRBD1 (5 bases). The V gene lost 5 bases and the J gene lost 2 bases, with 10 bases spanning the gap. Germline-derived CDR1 and CDR2 are SQVTM and ANQGSEA. CDR3 length: 13 residues.